This T cell receptor (beta chain) was captured by sequencing in a study of blood T cells in healthy people across ages. General study points: Naive T cell percentage by flow cytometry tracked strongly with beta diversity.

Concerning this clonotype itself: Its antigen is still unknown.

The CDR3 extends over 15 amino acids. V was trimmed by 2 bases and J by 0 bases, leaving 8 bases between them. Germline CDR1 and CDR2: ENHRY and SYGVKD. Through a sample-barcoded 5' primer and a J-beta primer mix, a second PCR was run for roughly 6 to 11 cycles. MiXCR, applied by TCRdb to the 5' RACE reads, yields one record per CDR3 protein. The repertoire has 890,000 or so distinct CDR3 sequences, 60% to 80% of them found once; the top ten carry roughly 26%. The source is a man under 40 in good health. The sample comprised blood. This chain links TRBV10-3 with TRBJ2-1, with D perhaps matching TRBD1 (5 bases). The CDR3 DNA sequence: TGTGCCATCAGTGAGAGACAGAGCTCCTACAATGAGCAGTTCTTC. It translates to CAISERQSSYNEQFF.